One and the same sample provided the 13 T cell receptor beta chains below, sequenced in a study of shared clonotypes between healthy human individuals. Libraries were prepared by immunoSEQ multiplex PCR; TCRdb keeps only in-frame clonotypes and omits some of them. The sample contains approximately 440,000 clones, approximately 77% of which appear only once. Sequences were obtained from PBMCs. All receptors derive from a woman between 40 and 50 years old in good health. Some clones in this sample may be carry-over from other donors' samples.

This clone has only one observation. The genes are TRBV30 and TRBJ2-7; 9 bases align to TRBD2. The J call may be faulty, since TRBJ2-1 better matches the DNA end. This CDR3 spans 14 amino acids. In germline, CDR1 is GTSNPN, CDR2 SVGIG (reference sequence). CDR3 residues: CAWSGLAGNNEQFF. The CDR3 DNA follows: TGTGCCTGGAGTGGCCTAGCGGGAAACAATGAGCAGTTCTTC.

The chain uses TRBV11-2 and TRBJ1-3; no reliable D call. V was trimmed by 2 bases and J by 4 bases, leaving 9 bases between them. The CDR3 extends over 14 amino acids. Germline values: CDR1 SGHAT, CDR2 FQNNGV. The CDR3 DNA reads TGTGCCAGCAGCTTAAACCCGGGAGGAAACACCATATATTTT. Translated: CASSLNPGGNTIYF.

V is TRBV7-2 and J is TRBJ1-1, with 8 bases fitting TRBD1. J lost 7 bases, V lost 4 bases, and 5 bases had no gene match. Germline V gene sequence: CDR1 SGHTA, CDR2 FQGNSA. This CDR3 has 13 amino acids. In DNA form, the CDR3 reads TGTGCCAGCAGCTCACAGGGGGAGGGTGAAGCTTTCTTT. This translates into CASSSQGEGEAFF.

This clone was observed a handful of times. The chain couples TRBV28 to TRBJ1-2, with 8 bases identical to TRBD1. The CDR3 extends over 12 amino acids. Germline loops: CDR1 MDHEN, CDR2 SYDVKM. The V and J ends lost 10 bases and 8 bases, in that order; junction bases with no gene match: 9. The CDR3 coding sequence is TGTGCCACCCGACAGGGGTTACAAGGCTACACCTTC. Encoded protein: CATRQGLQGYTF.

The rearrangement uses TRBV5-1 and TRBJ1-4, with D possibly matching TRBD1 (6 bases). The CDR3 length is 14 residues. Trimming cost V 0 bases and J 7 bases, with 10 bases left between them. From germline, CDR1 is SGHRS and CDR2 YFSETQ. CDR3 protein: CASSLARGSEKLFF. The CDR3 DNA is TGCGCCAGCAGCTTGGCCAGGGGTAGTGAAAAACTGTTTTTT.

In this sample, this clone turned up a few times. The chain combines TRBV21-1 with TRBJ2-6; whether TRBD1, the table's D call, matches the DNA was not checked. TRBV21-1 has pseudogene status. This CDR3 contains 20 residues. The CDR3 DNA follows: TGTGCCAGCAGCAAATCCTATAGGACAGGTGAGATCTCTGGGGCCAACGTCCTGACTTTC. This sequence encodes CASSKSYRTGEISGANVLTF.

The chain is built from TRBV6-5 and TRBJ1-3; the D is unclear. The CDR3 is 15 residues long. The germline V and J ends were trimmed by 4 bases and 0 bases, with 10 bases remaining between them. Germline CDR1 reads MNHEY; CDR2 reads SVGAGI. The CDR3 DNA reads as TGTGCCAGCAGTTCCCGGACGGGCTCTGGAAACACCATATATTTT. Encoded protein: CASSSRTGSGNTIYF.

J is TRBJ2-7 and V is TRBV7-9; 11 bases agree with TRBD2. The CDR3 totals 15 residues. The V segment lost 7 bases and the J segment 5 bases; nucleotides outside the gene matches: 10. Germline values: CDR1 SEHNR, CDR2 FQNEAQ (reference sequence). The CDR3 region is CASTGLAGGSHEQYF. The CDR3 DNA reads as TGTGCCAGCACCGGGCTAGCGGGAGGATCCCACGAGCAGTACTTC.

There are a few counts of this clone. This chain joins TRBV9 and TRBJ1-2; the D gene is possibly TRBD1 (6 bases). Trimming stripped 4 bases from V and 8 bases from J, with 18 bases between. CDR3 length equals 14 residues. In germline, CDR1 is SGDLS, CDR2 YYNGEE. In nucleotides, the CDR3 is TGTGCCAGCAGCCCCTCCGGGGGGCAGAGGGGCTACACCTTC. Its translation is CASSPSGGQRGYTF.

This chain joins TRBV7-2 and TRBJ2-5, with D hard to call. Trimming removed 5 bases from V and 2 bases from J, with 15 bases in between. This CDR3 has 15 amino acids. The V gene's germline CDR1 is SGHTA and CDR2 FQGNSA. The CDR3 bases are TGTGCCAGCAGCCGCTCCGGTTTTGCGCAAGAGACCCAGTACTTC. The encoded protein is CASSRSGFAQETQYF.

The V and J genes are TRBV10-3 and TRBJ2-1, with TRBD2 matching over 11 bases. V shed 6 bases, J shed 5 bases, and the junction held 12 bases outside the gene matches. This CDR3 spans 17 amino acids. Germline CDR1 reads ENHRY; CDR2 reads SYGVKD. The CDR3 is CAIRPLASGRPNNEQFF. In DNA, the CDR3 is TGTGCCATCAGACCTCTTGCTAGCGGGAGGCCTAACAATGAGCAGTTCTTC.

This sequence joins TRBV18 and TRBJ2-7, with D maybe TRBD1 (6 bases). Germline V lookup: CDR1 KGHSH, CDR2 LQKENI. This CDR3 region has 14 residues. V was clipped by 5 bases and J by 2 bases, with 13 bases between them. This CDR3 is CASSIPDRTYEQYF. DNA for the CDR3: TGTGCCAGCTCAATACCGGACAGAACCTACGAGCAGTACTTC.

This chain joins TRBV30 and TRBJ2-7; D gene ambiguous. Germline values: CDR1 GTSNPN, CDR2 SVGIG (reference sequence). V was shortened by 2 bases and J by 2 bases, with 7 bases between the two germline ends. CDR3 length equals 12 residues. The CDR3 DNA sequence: TGTGCCTGGAGTATAGGAACCTACGAGCAGTACTTC. Its translation: CAWSIGTYEQYF.